This passage covers 27 T cell receptor beta chains from one sample sequenced in a study of identical twins. TCRdb processed the 5' RACE reads anew with MiXCR; each CDR3 protein has one entry. Among around 650,000 distinct CDR3 sequences listed, roughly 7.2% were seen once. The same sample was also used in a study of yellow fever vaccine responses in identical twins.

The sequencing sample was made of PBMCs. The origin of the receptors is a woman younger than 35 in good health.

V gene TRBV5-1 combines with J gene TRBJ1-6, with a possible D match to TRBD1 (5 bases). CDR1 SGHRS and CDR2 YFSETQ come from the germline V gene. Trimming removed 1 base at V and 7 bases at J, with 15 bases between. The CDR3 runs 16 residues. For the CDR3, the DNA is TGCGCCAGCAGCTTGTACCGGGACGTAGAAAATTCACCCCTCCACTTT. Residues: CASSLYRDVENSPLHF.

There are a few counts of this clonotype. The chain links TRBV11-2 to TRBJ1-6; D remains unclear. Germline lookup yields CDR1 SGHAT and CDR2 FQNNGV. V lost 2 bases and J 9 bases, leaving 20 bases between the germline ends. The CDR3 extends over 17 amino acids. CDR3 protein: CASSLSRQRGSISPLHF. The CDR3 nucleotides read TGTGCCAGCAGCTTAAGCAGGCAACGAGGGTCCATTTCACCCCTCCACTTT.

This clonotype was picked up many times. The chain couples TRBV12-3 or TRBV12-4 to TRBJ2-1; D ambiguous. This CDR3 contains 12 residues. V lost 7 bases, J lost 8 bases, and 12 bases lay in between. The CDR3, as DNA: TGTGCCAGCACCCGGCGGATTGATGAGCAGTTCTTC. Translated, it gives CASTRRIDEQFF.

This clonotype was recorded at least ten times. The rearrangement joins TRBV5-1 to TRBJ1-1; the D gene is possibly TRBD1 (5 bases). V lost 3 bases, J lost 1 base, and 13 bases lay in between. The CDR3 is 15 residues long. Per germline, CDR1 SGHRS and CDR2 YFSETQ. The CDR3 region has the DNA TGCGCCAGCAGCTGGGGGAACCCCGGGAACACTGAAGCTTTCTTT. Its protein product is CASSWGNPGNTEAFF.

This chain connects TRBV5-1 to TRBJ1-1; TRBD1 might be the D (6 bases). The V and J ends lost 5 bases and 6 bases respectively, with 20 bases between them. Germline assignment: CDR1 SGHRS and CDR2 YFSETQ. This CDR3 spans 15 amino acids. The CDR3 region has the DNA TGCGCCAGCAGGCTTGTGGCAGGGGCTGGTCCTGAAGCTTTCTTT. It is translated as CASRLVAGAGPEAFF.

This clonotype was counted many times. CDR3 coding DNA: TGTGCCACCAGTGAACCAAGGGCGGGAGGGGCCTACGAGCAGTACTTC. It is translated as CATSEPRAGGAYEQYF. This chain connects TRBV24-1 to TRBJ2-7; 9 bases match TRBD2. The CDR3 is 16 residues long. Germline V gene data show CDR1 as KGHDR and CDR2 as SFDVKD. V lost 4 bases and J lost 2; bases outside the gene matches: 8.

V gene TRBV24-1 combines with J gene TRBJ1-2; D unclear. This CDR3 has 13 amino acids. Germline V gene data show CDR1 as KGHDR and CDR2 as SFDVKD. The V end lost 6 bases, the J end lost 4 bases, and 11 bases lay between the germline ends. This CDR3 is CATSLGLGYGYTF. The CDR3 nucleotides are TGTGCCACCAGTCTAGGTCTCGGCTATGGCTACACCTTC.

This clonotype was seen repeatedly, ten times or more. In nucleotides, the CDR3 is TGTGCCAGCAGCCTCGGGACAGCCGAAAAACTGTTTTTT. Residues: CASSLGTAEKLFF. The chain uses TRBV12-3 or TRBV12-4 and TRBJ1-4; 7 nucleotides match TRBD1. CDR3 length: 13 residues. Trimming at V came to 6 bases and at J to 8 bases, leaving 6 bases not matched to a gene.

This clonotype was recorded a few times. The V gene is TRBV7-9, the J gene TRBJ2-7, with D perhaps matching TRBD2 (5 bases). This CDR3 has 14 residues. Germline V gene data show CDR1 as SEHNR and CDR2 as FQNEAQ (reference sequence). V lost 5 bases, J lost 2 bases, and 13 bases lay in between. The CDR3 nucleotides are TGTGCCAGCAGCCGGCTGGAGGTAACCTACGAGCAGTACTTC. Protein product: CASSRLEVTYEQYF.

This chain joins TRBV6-5 and TRBJ2-5; maybe TRBD1 (6 bases). This CDR3 has 14 amino acids. Germline assignment: CDR1 MNHEY and CDR2 SVGAGI. Trimming stripped 0 bases from V and 2 bases from J, with 7 bases between. The CDR3 loop is CASSYSGGQETQYF. Written as DNA, the CDR3 is TGTGCCAGCAGTTACTCAGGGGGACAAGAGACCCAGTACTTC.

This clonotype was counted only a few times. The V gene is TRBV7-9, the J gene TRBJ2-7; possibly TRBD2 for D (6 bases). Trimming cost V 5 bases and J 4 bases, with 15 bases left between them. Germline V CDR1 and CDR2: SEHNR, FQNEAQ (reference sequence). This CDR3 is 14 amino acids long. CDR3 loop: CASSAGLPGYEQYF. CDR3 DNA: TGTGCCAGCAGCGCGGGACTGCCGGGTTACGAGCAGTACTTC.

V and J are TRBV7-2 and TRBJ2-7; no clear D gene. This CDR3 spans 13 amino acids. V was clipped by 1 base and J by 3 bases, with 7 bases between them. Germline V CDR1 and CDR2: SGHTA, FQGNSA. CDR3 sequence reads: CASSLDLVYEQYF. CDR3 sequence (DNA): TGTGCCAGCAGCTTAGATCTAGTCTACGAGCAGTACTTC.

This chain connects TRBV20-1 to TRBJ2-1, with no clear D. CDR3 length: 11 residues. The V gene's germline CDR1 is DFQATT and CDR2 SNEGSKA (reference sequence). V lost 2 bases and J lost 5, with 4 bases in between. CDR3 in amino acids: CSARIDNEQFF. The CDR3 coding sequence is TGCAGTGCTAGAATAGACAATGAGCAGTTCTTC.

This clonotype has a handful of counts. This sequence joins TRBV20-1 and TRBJ2-3; D may match TRBD1 or TRBD2 (5 bases each). Trimming shortened V by 7 bases and J by 0 bases, and 14 bases separated the two germline ends. CDR1 DFQATT and CDR2 SNEGSKA come from the germline V gene (reference sequence). The CDR3 totals 14 residues. CDR3 in amino acids: CSGGRGSSTDTQYF. The CDR3 DNA follows: TGCAGTGGGGGGAGAGGGTCGAGCACAGATACGCAGTATTTT.

The rearrangement links TRBV12-3 or TRBV12-4 to TRBJ1-5, with D hard to call. There are 14 residues in the CDR3. V lost 3 bases and J lost 4, with 10 bases in between. CDR3 coding DNA: TGTGCCAGCAGTTTCCGACGGATTAATCAGCCCCAGCATTTT. Translating it yields CASSFRRINQPQHF.

This clonotype was detected a few times. The chain has TRBV9 and TRBJ2-3, with D unclear. Germline CDR1 reads SGDLS; CDR2 reads YYNGEE. This CDR3 has 17 residues. Trimming took 0 bases from V and 2 from J, leaving 16 bases between them. CDR3 DNA: TGTGCCAGCAGCGTAGAGGCCCAACCACCAATCACAGATACGCAGTATTTT. Translated: CASSVEAQPPITDTQYF.

This clonotype was counted many times. The rearrangement uses TRBV27 and TRBJ2-7, with unresolved D. Trimming took 6 bases from V and 3 from J, leaving 12 bases between them. CDR1 and CDR2 (germline): MNHEY, SMNVEV (reference sequence). CDR3 length: 13 residues. The CDR3 reads CASSTAPYYEQYV. In DNA, the CDR3 is TGTGCCAGCAGCACCGCCCCCTACTACGAGCAGTACGTC.

This clonotype was observed a few times. The chain uses TRBV27 and TRBJ2-2; 7 bases map to TRBD2. This CDR3 region has 16 residues. Germline assignment: CDR1 MNHEY and CDR2 SMNVEV (reference sequence). The junction had 8 bases not matched to a gene; V was cut back by 5 bases and J by 2 bases. The CDR3 DNA reads as TGTGCCAGCAGTGTTAGGGCGGGGGACAACACCGGGGAGCTGTTTTTT. Amino acid sequence: CASSVRAGDNTGELFF.

The chain carries TRBV7-6 and TRBJ2-7, with 8 bases matching TRBD1. The CDR3 spans 15 residues. Germline-derived CDR1 and CDR2 are SGHVS and FNYEAQ. V gave up 5 bases and J gave up 0 bases; unmatched junction bases: 6. DNA for the CDR3: TGTGCCAGCAGCGAAGGGACAGGTCCCTCCTACGAGCAGTACTTC. It encodes CASSEGTGPSYEQYF.

The J gene is TRBJ2-1, the V gene TRBV11-1; D is uncertain. Trimming pared 5 bases from V and 3 bases from J, leaving 17 bases between. The CDR3 has 16 amino acids. CDR1 and CDR2 from the germline V gene are SGHAT and FQDESV (reference sequence). The CDR3 region is CASSPQRAGDYNEQFF. CDR3 sequence (DNA): TGTGCCAGCAGCCCTCAGAGAGCCGGAGACTACAATGAGCAGTTCTTC. Combining the CDR3 with reference TRBV11-1 and TRBJ2-1 gives the whole variable domain EAEVAQSPRYKITEKSQAVAFWCDPISGHATLYWYRQILGQGPELLVQFQDESVVDDSQLPKDRFSAERLKGVDSTLKIQPAELGDSAMYLCASSPQRAGDYNEQFFGPGTRLTVL.

The CDR3 reads CASAPGGVQTNEQFF. The CDR3 coding sequence is TGTGCCAGCGCGCCGGGGGGTGTACAAACCAATGAGCAGTTCTTC. V is TRBV3-1 and J is TRBJ2-1, with 7 bases aligning to TRBD2. Germline assignment: CDR1 LGHDT and CDR2 YNNKEL (reference sequence). This CDR3 has 15 amino acids. V was clipped by 8 bases and J by 6 bases; unmatched bases: 13.

This clonotype was observed a handful of times. V gene TRBV7-9 combines with J gene TRBJ2-1; 8 bases match TRBD2. V was clipped by 5 bases and J by 7 bases; unmatched bases: 10. Germline lookup yields CDR1 SEHNR and CDR2 FQNEAQ (reference sequence). The CDR3 spans 15 residues. The CDR3 region is CASSPVRAGVNEQFF. CDR3 bases: TGTGCCAGCAGCCCGGTTCGAGCGGGGGTGAATGAGCAGTTCTTC.

With respect to this clonotype: One end of the junction varies from germline; a read error may be responsible. The chain combines TRBV12-3 or TRBV12-4 with TRBJ1-2, with D perhaps TRBD1 (5 bases). CDR3 size: 13 residues. CDR3 in DNA: TGTTCCAGCAGTTTTCGGGGCCGCTATGGCTACACCTTC. It encodes CSSSFRGRYGYTF.

V usage is TRBV7-8 and J usage is TRBJ2-1, with a tentative D call TRBD1 (5 bases). This CDR3 comprises 14 residues. The V and J ends lost 0 bases and 8 bases respectively, with 11 bases between them. CDR1 SGHVS and CDR2 FQNEAQ come from the germline V gene. CDR3 loop: CASSLAGLVDEQFF. The CDR3 bases are TGTGCCAGCAGCTTAGCGGGGCTAGTCGATGAGCAGTTCTTC.

This clonotype was found a few times. The chain joins TRBV6-1 to TRBJ1-3; tentative D call: TRBD1 (5 bases). This CDR3 region has 12 residues. Trimming removed 4 bases at V and 8 bases at J, with 9 bases between. The germline V gene has CDR1 MNHNS and CDR2 SASEGT. The CDR3 nucleotides read TGTGCCAGCAGTGGGGACCCCGACACCATATATTTT. This codes for CASSGDPDTIYF.

This clonotype came up a few times. V usage is TRBV11-2 and J usage is TRBJ2-3, with TRBD2 identical over 16 bases. Trimming took 5 bases from V and 3 from J; bases not matched to a gene: 11. Per germline, CDR1 SGHAT and CDR2 FQNNGV. The CDR3 extends over 19 amino acids. The CDR3 region has the DNA TGTGCCAGCAGCGAGCCGGGACTAGCGGGAGGGCCGTGGACAGATACGCAGTATTTT. Its protein is CASSEPGLAGGPWTDTQYF.

J is TRBJ1-6 and V is TRBV6-6, with TRBD1 as a possible D gene (5 bases). CDR3 size: 12 residues. Trimming stripped 8 bases from V and 10 bases from J, with 12 bases between. The germline gives CDR1 MNHNY, CDR2 SVGAGI (reference sequence). The CDR3 loop reads CASARGDSPLHF. The CDR3 DNA follows: TGTGCCAGCGCCCGGGGGGACTCACCCCTCCACTTT.